These 20 T cell receptor beta chains share one sample of origin, sequenced in a study of T cell repertoires in cytomegalovirus infection. What these receptors recognize is not known. Each CDR3 protein gets one entry after TCRdb re-called the reads with MiXCR. The sample yields fewer than 650,000 distinct CDR3 sequences, 40% seen once. Sequences were derived from cultured PBMCs, sampled from culture after CMV antigen stimulation. The receptors here all came from a human donor in good health (CMV status not recorded). Some clones in this sample may be carry-over from other donors' samples.

In its sample, this clonotype was seen a few times. The J gene is TRBJ2-1, the V gene TRBV6-2 or TRBV6-3; 9 bases agree with TRBD2. From germline, CDR1 is MNHEY and CDR2 SVGEGT. J gave up 4 bases and V 6 bases, and 10 bases lay outside the gene matches. This CDR3 contains 16 residues. The CDR3 bases are TGTGCCAGCAGCCGTACCACTAGCGGGCTGTACAATGAGCAGTTCTTC. Translation gives CASSRTTSGLYNEQFF.

This clonotype was counted a few times. The chain is built from TRBV7-2 and TRBJ2-5, with D uncertain. The V and J ends lost 3 bases and 4 bases respectively, with 15 bases between them. Germline CDR1 is SGHTA and CDR2 is FQGNSA. The CDR3 extends over 15 amino acids. This chain's CDR3 is CASSFATFTRETQYF. In DNA, the CDR3 is TGTGCCAGCAGCTTTGCGACATTTACAAGAGAGACCCAGTACTTC.

V is TRBV19 and J is TRBJ2-1, with TRBD1 identical over 7 bases. The germline gives CDR1 LNHDA, CDR2 SQIVND (reference sequence). This CDR3 has 14 residues. V lost 10 bases to trimming and J lost 5 bases; unmatched junction nucleotides: 11. Here the CDR3 DNA reads TGTGCCACCAAAGGACAGGCCTGGGACAATGAGCAGTTCTTC. Translating it yields CATKGQAWDNEQFF.

The V gene is TRBV6-1, the J gene TRBJ2-1; no reliable D call. The CDR3 has 12 amino acids. Germline V gives CDR1 MNHNS, CDR2 SASEGT. V shed 2 bases and J shed 7 bases, with 6 bases lying between them. The CDR3 protein is CASSELRNEQFF. The CDR3 nucleotides read TGTGCCAGCAGTGAATTGAGGAATGAGCAGTTCTTC.

This sequence joins TRBV7-2 and TRBJ2-3, with D maybe TRBD2 (7 bases). CDR1 and CDR2 (germline): SGHTA, FQGNSA. V lost 8 bases and J lost 0, with 15 bases in between. This CDR3 spans 15 amino acids. CDR3 nucleotides: TGTGCCAGCGGGCCCTCGGGGGGCAGCACAGATACGCAGTATTTT. Encoded protein: CASGPSGGSTDTQYF.

The chain is built from TRBV7-2 and TRBJ2-1, with D maybe TRBD2 (5 bases). The germline gives CDR1 SGHTA, CDR2 FQGNSA. V dropped 5 bases and J dropped 6 bases, with 11 bases sitting between them. The CDR3 runs to 13 residues. For the CDR3, the DNA is TGTGCCAGCAGCACTCAGCGGACCAATGAGCAGTTCTTC. Protein product: CASSTQRTNEQFF.

This clonotype was seen more than once but under ten times. The chain carries TRBV7-6 and TRBJ2-7, with a tentative D call TRBD2 (6 bases). Germline V CDR1 and CDR2: SGHVS, FNYEAQ. V was clipped by 4 bases and J by 9 bases, with 22 bases between them. The CDR3 sequence is 15 residues long. The CDR3 is CASSSEGTPAGWQYF. The DNA of the CDR3 is TGTGCCAGCAGCTCGGAGGGGACTCCAGCTGGATGGCAGTACTTC.

The chain uses TRBV12-3 or TRBV12-4 and TRBJ2-7; D call uncertain. V was shortened by 3 bases and J by 7 bases, with 10 bases between the two germline ends. CDR3 length equals 12 residues. The CDR3 DNA is TGTGCCAGCAGTTTCAGGATGCCTGAGCAGTACTTC. It codes for CASSFRMPEQYF.

This clonotype came up many times. V gene TRBV7-2 combines with J gene TRBJ2-3; D is ambiguous. Germline lookup yields CDR1 SGHTA and CDR2 FQGNSA. The CDR3 has 13 amino acids. Trimming cost V 5 bases and J 6 bases, with 12 bases left between them. CDR3 in amino acids: CASSLRGRDTQYF. The CDR3 DNA follows: TGTGCCAGCAGCCTACGAGGAAGGGATACGCAGTATTTT.

The J gene is TRBJ1-2, the V gene TRBV18; unclear D gene. Germline assignment: CDR1 KGHSH and CDR2 LQKENI. This CDR3 has 15 amino acids. V lost 3 bases and J 4 bases, leaving 15 bases between the germline ends. The CDR3 sequence is CASSPGSLSSYGYTF. CDR3 DNA sequence: TGTGCCAGCTCACCTGGATCCCTTTCCTCCTATGGCTACACCTTC. Filled out from reference TRBV18 and TRBJ1-2, the complete variable domain reads NAGVMQNPRHLVRRRGQEARLRCSPMKGHSHVYWYRQLPEEGLKFMVYLQKENIIDESGMPKERFSAEFPKEGPSILRIQQVVRGDSAAYFCASSPGSLSSYGYTFGSGTRLTVV.

The J gene is TRBJ2-1, the V gene TRBV7-9; D call uncertain. This CDR3 has 14 amino acids. Germline-derived CDR1 and CDR2 are SEHNR and FQNEAQ (reference sequence). The V end lost 5 bases, the J end lost 7 bases, and 15 bases lay between the germline ends. The CDR3 sequence is CASSPKLPRNEQFF. CDR3 DNA: TGTGCCAGCAGCCCAAAGCTTCCGCGGAATGAGCAGTTCTTC.

The chain combines TRBV5-1 with TRBJ2-1; TRBD1 matches 9 bases. Per germline, CDR1 SGHRS and CDR2 YFSETQ. J lost 3 bases, V lost 4 bases, and 8 bases had no gene match. The CDR3 spans 16 residues. CDR3 in DNA: TGCGCCAGCAGCCTTGTGGGACAGGGAGACTACAATGAGCAGTTCTTC. Amino acid sequence: CASSLVGQGDYNEQFF.

The V call is TRBV7-6, the J call TRBJ2-3, with TRBD1 identical over 11 bases. CDR1 and CDR2 from the germline V gene are SGHVS and FNYEAQ. The junction had 5 bases not matched to a gene; V was cut back by 6 bases and J by 3 bases. CDR3 length equals 15 residues. The CDR3 reads CASSSDRGLTDTQYF. CDR3 nucleotide sequence: TGTGCCAGCAGTTCGGACAGGGGGCTAACAGATACGCAGTATTTT.

This clonotype turned up a few times. The chain is built from TRBV20-1 and TRBJ1-2; 7 nucleotides line up with TRBD1. Losses at the gene ends were 0 bases for V and 10 bases for J; bases not matched to a gene: 5. The CDR3 runs to 12 residues. The germline V gene encodes CDR1 DFQATT and CDR2 SNEGSKA (reference sequence). CDR3 protein: CSARDRQGTYTF. The CDR3 coding sequence is TGCAGTGCTAGAGACCGACAGGGAACCTACACCTTC.

This clonotype was recorded a few times. The chain is built from TRBV6-8 and TRBJ2-3; weak D call: TRBD2 (7 bases). The CDR3 covers 15 residues. The germline CDR1 and CDR2 sequences are MNHGY and SAAAGT. The ends were cut back, 6 bases at V and 2 bases at J, with 15 bases in the middle. CDR3 region: CASREGGGITDTQYF. Written as DNA, the CDR3 is TGTGCCAGCAGAGAGGGGGGGGGAATCACAGATACGCAGTATTTT.

The J gene is TRBJ2-3, the V gene TRBV6-1; 8 nucleotides align to TRBD2. With V trimmed by 6 bases and J by 4 bases, 6 bases remained unmatched. The CDR3 sequence is 14 residues long. Germline values: CDR1 MNHNS, CDR2 SASEGT. The CDR3 region has the DNA TGTGCCAGCAGAGAGACTAGCGTCGCAGATACGCAGTATTTT. Translating gives CASRETSVADTQYF.

This chain connects TRBV4-2 to TRBJ2-7, with D possibly being TRBD1 (6 bases). The germline V gene has CDR1 LGHNA and CDR2 YNFKEQ. The CDR3 sequence is 13 residues long. Trimming shortened V by 3 bases and J by 5 bases, and 11 bases separated the two germline ends. The CDR3 region is CASSQWGRNEQYF. CDR3 coding DNA: TGTGCCAGCAGCCAGTGGGGGCGCAACGAGCAGTACTTC.

This chain joins TRBV19 and TRBJ1-1, with TRBD1 as a possible D gene (6 bases). Germline CDR1 LNHDA, CDR2 SQIVND (reference sequence). The V gene lost 5 bases and the J gene lost 2 bases, with 12 bases spanning the gap. The CDR3 is 14 amino acids. As DNA, the CDR3 is TGTGCCAGTAGTTCTTGGACAGTTAACACTGAAGCTTTCTTT. As protein: CASSSWTVNTEAFF.

This clonotype was seen only a few times. The chain joins TRBV7-2 to TRBJ2-4; 7 nucleotides line up with TRBD1. Germline CDR1 and CDR2: SGHTA and FQGNSA. With 5 bases clipped from V and 6 bases from J, the junction kept 4 bases outside the gene matches. This CDR3 is built from 13 residues. This chain's CDR3 is CASSPGTANIQYF. The CDR3 DNA sequence: TGTGCCAGCAGCCCAGGGACAGCAAACATTCAGTACTTC.

The chain employs TRBV20-1 and TRBJ2-6; 9 nucleotides agree with TRBD1. V dropped 5 bases and J dropped 1; count of bases not matched to a gene: 0. The CDR3 totals 14 residues. CDR1 and CDR2 (germline): DFQATT, SNEGSKA (reference sequence). This chain's CDR3 is CSAGTGSGANVLTF. CDR3 nucleotide sequence: TGCAGTGCTGGGACAGGGTCTGGGGCCAACGTCCTGACTTTC.